The 14 T cell receptor beta chains listed next were all sequenced from one sample in a study of patients and donors after allogeneic stem cell transplantation. TCRdb used MiXCR to reprocess the RT-PCR reads, holding one entry per CDR3 protein. Of about a million distinct CDR3 sequences in the sample, 15% to 20% are singletons; the top ten hold under 6.5%. Sequences were obtained from blood, either unsorted or a sorted T cell fraction (not recorded which). All receptors derive from a human donor who was either an allogeneic HSCT recipient or a stem cell or donor lymphocyte infusion donor (not recorded which). It is not recorded whose cells these are; they may come from a transplant donor.

V and J are TRBV5-1 and TRBJ2-5, with 8 bases aligning to TRBD1. V gave up 0 bases and J gave up 9 bases; unmatched junction bases: 7. Looked up from germline, CDR1 is SGHRS and CDR2 is YFSETQ. This CDR3 is 14 amino acids long. The CDR3 region is CASSLGTGPKAQYF. CDR3 DNA: TGCGCCAGCAGCTTGGGGACAGGGCCAAAGGCCCAGTACTTC.

This clonotype was recorded a few times. At one end, the junction sequence differs from germline, possibly due to a read error. The chain employs TRBV20-1 and TRBJ2-7; D tentatively reads TRBD1 or TRBD2 (5 bases each). The germline V gene has CDR1 DFQATT and CDR2 SNEGSKA (reference sequence). This CDR3 contains 12 residues. CDR3 residues: CSARGAGYEQYF. CDR3 nucleotide sequence: TGCAGTGCAAGAGGGGCGGGTTACGAGCAGTACTTC.

The chain has TRBV18 and TRBJ2-7, with 8 positions matching TRBD2. CDR1 and CDR2 (germline): KGHSH, LQKENI. The CDR3 consists of 17 residues. V lost 3 bases, J lost 3 bases, and 13 bases stayed unmatched. The CDR3 nucleotides read TGTGCCAGCTCACCCGACCCCGGGAGGGCCAGGGGCTACGAGCAGTACTTC. Translating gives CASSPDPGRARGYEQYF.

V and J are TRBV10-2 and TRBJ2-5, with 7 bases fitting TRBD2. This CDR3 is 14 amino acids long. V was clipped by 7 bases and J by 7 bases; unmatched bases: 12. CDR1 is WSHSY and CDR2 is SAAADI in the germline V gene. The CDR3 is CASKDSGGSGTQYF. The CDR3 coding sequence is TGCGCCAGCAAAGATTCGGGGGGTTCAGGGACCCAGTACTTC.

The genes are TRBV4-1 and TRBJ1-4, with D tentatively TRBD1 (5 bases). CDR3 length: 15 residues. V was cut by 0 bases and J by 4 bases, with 9 bases left in between. Per the germline V gene, CDR1 is MGHRA and CDR2 is YSYEKL. The CDR3 DNA reads as TGCGCCAGCAGCCAAGAGGGACGGAATAATGAAAAACTGTTTTTT. Protein product: CASSQEGRNNEKLFF.

In this sample, this clonotype turned up a few times. The chain uses TRBV6-1 and TRBJ2-5; D may correspond to TRBD1 or TRBD2 (5 bases each). V shed 0 bases and J shed 5 bases, with 10 bases lying between them. The CDR3 contains 14 residues. Looked up from germline, CDR1 is MNHNS and CDR2 is SASEGT. CDR3 sequence reads: CASSEALGAETQYF. DNA for the CDR3: TGTGCCAGCAGTGAAGCGCTCGGGGCCGAGACCCAGTACTTC.

This clonotype showed up just a few times. V is TRBV15 and J is TRBJ2-7; 9 bases match TRBD1. The V gene's germline CDR1 is LNHNV and CDR2 YYDKDF (reference sequence). The V segment lost 1 base and the J segment 2 bases; nucleotides outside the gene matches: 3. The CDR3 extends over 15 amino acids. Written as DNA, the CDR3 is TGTGCCACCAGCAGAGCGGGACAGGGTACCTACGAGCAGTACTTC. Its protein is CATSRAGQGTYEQYF.

The sample holds a few counts of this clonotype. The rearrangement joins TRBV29-1 to TRBJ2-7, with TRBD1 matching over 7 bases. CDR3 length equals 12 residues. The J segment lost 2 bases and the V segment lost 6 bases, leaving 4 bases of the junction unmatched. Germline V CDR1 and CDR2: SQVTM, ANQGSEA. Here the CDR3 reads CSVIQGTYEQYF. CDR3 DNA sequence: TGCAGCGTCATACAGGGGACCTACGAGCAGTACTTC.

This clonotype was counted only a few times. This sequence joins TRBV5-1 and TRBJ1-1; D might be TRBD1 (5 bases). With 2 bases removed from V and 1 base from J, the gap between germline ends came to 12 bases. This CDR3 is built from 15 residues. Looked up from germline, CDR1 is SGHRS and CDR2 is YFSETQ. The CDR3, as DNA: TGCGCCAGCAGCTTCGCCGGGACCCAGAACACTGAAGCTTTCTTT. It codes for CASSFAGTQNTEAFF. Full variable domain (outside the CDR3, taken from reference TRBV5-1 and TRBJ1-1): KAGVTQTPRYLIKTRGQQVTLSCSPISGHRSVSWYQQTPGQGLQFLFEYFSETQRNKGNFPGRFSGRQFSNSRSEMNVSTLELGDSALYLCASSFAGTQNTEAFFGQGTRLTVV.

This clonotype was recorded many times. The chain carries TRBV18 and TRBJ2-1; 7 bases align to TRBD2. Germline V lookup: CDR1 KGHSH, CDR2 LQKENI. There are 18 residues in the CDR3. J lost 4 bases, V lost 3 bases, and 15 bases had no gene match. The DNA of the CDR3 is TGTGCCAGCTCACCCCTCACGGGAGGCGGGAGTTGGTACAATGAGCAGTTCTTC. As protein: CASSPLTGGGSWYNEQFF.

This clonotype occurred a few times. The chain uses TRBV27 and TRBJ2-2, with D hard to call. CDR3 length: 14 residues. Trimming left V 7 bases short and J 4 bases short, with 13 bases between. Looked up from germline, CDR1 is MNHEY and CDR2 is SMNVEV (reference sequence). The CDR3, as DNA: TGTGCCAGCACCCGATTGGACGGCACCGGGGAGCTGTTTTTT. It translates to CASTRLDGTGELFF.

This chain joins TRBV24-1 and TRBJ2-1; D perhaps matches TRBD2 (5 bases). Trimming removed 3 bases at V and 8 bases at J, with 13 bases between. There are 14 residues in the CDR3. Looked up from germline, CDR1 is KGHDR and CDR2 is SFDVKD. CDR3 in amino acids: CATSDPGSVDEQFF. The CDR3 coding sequence is TGTGCCACCAGTGATCCGGGTAGCGTCGATGAGCAGTTCTTC.

The rearrangement joins TRBV25-1 to TRBJ2-1; a weak D match, TRBD2 (6 bases). The CDR3 consists of 15 residues. With 5 bases removed from V and 1 base from J, the gap between germline ends came to 12 bases. The germline gives CDR1 MGHDK, CDR2 SYGVNS. The CDR3, as DNA: TGTGCCAGCAGTCGCCGGGGACTGTCCTACAATGAGCAGTTCTTC. Residues: CASSRRGLSYNEQFF.

In the case of this clonotype: A much larger clone is a single base away; this may be a read error. The chain recombines TRBV12-3 or TRBV12-4 with TRBJ2-2, with a tentative D call TRBD2 (5 bases). V shed 4 bases and J shed 3 bases, with 12 bases lying between them. The CDR3 spans 15 residues. The DNA of the CDR3 is TGTGCCAGCAGTTCGAGCGGATTTTACACCGGGGAGCTGTTTTTT. Protein product: CASSSSGFYTGELFF.